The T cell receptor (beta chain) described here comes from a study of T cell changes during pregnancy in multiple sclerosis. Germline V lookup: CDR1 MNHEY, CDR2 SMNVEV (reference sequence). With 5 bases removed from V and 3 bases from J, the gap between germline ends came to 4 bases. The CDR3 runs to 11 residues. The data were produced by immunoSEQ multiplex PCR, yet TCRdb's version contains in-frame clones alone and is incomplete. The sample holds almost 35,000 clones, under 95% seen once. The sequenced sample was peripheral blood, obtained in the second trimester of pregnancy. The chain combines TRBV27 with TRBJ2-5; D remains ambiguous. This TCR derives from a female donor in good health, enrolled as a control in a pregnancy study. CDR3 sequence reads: CASSHKETQYF. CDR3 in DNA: TGTGCCAGCAGTCACAAAGAGACCCAGTACTTC.